The 17 T cell receptor beta chains below all came from one sample that was sequenced in a study of Graves' ophthalmopathy and Graves' hyperthyroidism. Amplification targeted the TCR beta CDR3 regions, with RNA transcripts as the source material. The library came from an HTBI-primed first-round RT-PCR and a second-round multiplex PCR. TCRdb re-analysed the multiplex PCR reads in MiXCR, keeping a single row per CDR3 protein. This table holds hundreds of thousands of distinct CDR3 sequences, roughly 20% found once. The specimen sequenced was peripheral blood. The receptors shown here come from a woman aged 18-35 years with stable Graves' hyperthyroidism.

This clonotype was observed a handful of times. The CDR3 DNA follows: TGCGCCAGCAGCGTGGACAGGGGAGACACCGGGGAGCTGTTTTTT. Its translation: CASSVDRGDTGELFF. The chain couples TRBV5-1 to TRBJ2-2; 9 bases align to TRBD1. The CDR3 covers 15 residues. Germline V gene data show CDR1 as SGHRS and CDR2 as YFSETQ. Trimming removed 4 bases from V and 3 bases from J; junction bases left unmatched: 4.

The rearrangement joins TRBV20-1 to TRBJ2-5, with 16 bases identical to TRBD2. Trimming took 5 bases from V and 5 from J; bases not matched to a gene: 8. The CDR3 sequence is 16 residues long. Germline CDR1 is DFQATT and CDR2 is SNEGSKA (reference sequence). The CDR3 coding sequence is TGCAGTGCTGTGGGACTAGCGGGAGGGTATGGGGAGACCCAGTACTTC. It specifies CSAVGLAGGYGETQYF.

This clonotype came up many times. This rearrangement joins TRBV15 to TRBJ2-4; D perhaps matches TRBD1 (5 bases). The CDR3 length is 16 residues. CDR1 is LNHNV and CDR2 is YYDKDF in the germline V gene (reference sequence). V lost 1 base and J lost 0, with 10 bases in between. This CDR3 is CATSRVRGLAKNIQYF. The CDR3 DNA sequence: TGTGCCACCAGCAGAGTTAGGGGCCTAGCCAAAAACATTCAGTACTTC. The variable domain in full, with the rest retrieved from reference TRBV15 and TRBJ2-4, is DAMVIQNPRYQVTQFGKPVTLSCSQTLNHNVMYWYQQKSSQAPKLLFHYYDKDFNNEADTPDNFQSRRPNTSFCFLDIRSPGLGDTAMYLCATSRVRGLAKNIQYFGAGTRLSVL.

In its sample, this clonotype was seen a few times. The chain joins TRBV11-2 to TRBJ2-7, with 7 positions matching TRBD2. Trimming took 5 bases from V and 6 from J; bases not matched to a gene: 19. The CDR3 contains 17 residues. The germline V gene encodes CDR1 SGHAT and CDR2 FQNNGV. CDR3 sequence (DNA): TGTGCCAGCAGCCCCACGGGAACGGGAGGCTTCCGGAGCGAGCAGTACTTC. It translates to CASSPTGTGGFRSEQYF. Full variable domain (rest looked up from reference TRBV11-2 and TRBJ2-7): EAGVAQSPRYKIIEKRQSVAFWCNPISGHATLYWYQQILGQGPKLLIQFQNNGVVDDSQLPKDRFSAERLKGVDSTLKIQPAKLEDSAVYLCASSPTGTGGFRSEQYFGPGTRLTVT.

This clonotype occurred many times. V is TRBV29-1 and J is TRBJ2-5; maybe TRBD2 (6 bases). V was cut by 1 base and J by 4 bases, with 10 bases left in between. The CDR3 length is 13 residues. CDR1 and CDR2 from the germline V gene are SQVTM and ANQGSEA. The CDR3 loop is CSVEAGVGETQYF. In DNA form, the CDR3 reads TGCAGCGTTGAAGCGGGAGTAGGAGAGACCCAGTACTTC.

On this clonotype: Compared with germline, one end of the junction differs, possibly owing to a read error. The V gene is TRBV7-2, the J gene TRBJ2-4; tentatively, D is TRBD1 or TRBD2 (5 bases each). Germline assignment: CDR1 SGHTA and CDR2 FQGNSA. The CDR3 has 17 residues. Here the CDR3 DNA reads TGTGCCAGCAGTTGGACCCTTAATGGCAGGGCAGAGGGCATTAAGTACTTC. This gives the protein CASSWTLNGRAEGIKYF.

In its sample, this clonotype was seen once. The rearrangement uses TRBV3-1 and TRBJ2-1; a possible D gene is TRBD2 (5 bases). Looked up from germline, CDR1 is LGHDT and CDR2 is YNNKEL (reference sequence). CDR3 length: 14 amino acids. The V end was cut by 1 base, the J end by 7 bases, with 11 bases between. CDR3 residues: CASSQGGPMNEQFF. As DNA, the CDR3 is TGTGCCAGCAGCCAAGGAGGGCCCATGAATGAGCAGTTCTTC.

The sample holds many counts of this clonotype. The chain carries TRBV6-5 and TRBJ1-1; a weak D match, TRBD1 (5 bases). From germline, CDR1 is MNHEY and CDR2 SVGAGI. This CDR3 is 14 amino acids long. Trimming shortened V by 0 bases and J by 5 bases, and 10 bases separated the two germline ends. The CDR3 DNA sequence: TGTGCCAGCAGTTACTCGGACCGGGGGACTGAAGCTTTCTTT. As protein: CASSYSDRGTEAFF.

This clonotype came up once. This chain uses TRBV27 with TRBJ2-7; D unclear. The CDR3 contains 14 residues. V lost 3 bases and J lost 0, with 9 bases in between. The V gene's germline CDR1 is MNHEY and CDR2 SMNVEV (reference sequence). DNA of the CDR3: TGTGCCAGCAGTTTCTTTGGTTACTCCTACGAGCAGTACTTC. This gives the protein CASSFFGYSYEQYF.

The rearrangement links TRBV7-2 to TRBJ2-7; 7 bases agree with TRBD1. The junction had 8 bases not matched to a gene; V was cut back by 5 bases and J by 1 base. Germline-derived CDR1 and CDR2 are SGHTA and FQGNSA. CDR3 length: 15 residues. Here the CDR3 reads CASSHRDSGSYEQYF. For the CDR3, the DNA is TGTGCCAGCAGCCACCGGGACAGCGGTTCCTACGAGCAGTACTTC. The full variable domain, rest sourced from reference TRBV7-2 and TRBJ2-7, is GAGVSQSPSNKVTEKGKDVELRCDPISGHTALYWYRQSLGQGLEFLIYFQGNSAPDKSGLPSDRFSAERTGGSVSTLTIQRTQQEDSAVYLCASSHRDSGSYEQYFGPGTRLTVT.

The sample holds many counts of this clonotype. V is TRBV28 and J is TRBJ1-5, with 7 bases that match TRBD1. The length of the CDR3 is 16 residues. Germline trimming cut 4 bases from V and 0 bases from J; bases unmatched to any gene: 6. The V gene's germline CDR1 is MDHEN and CDR2 SYDVKM. CDR3 DNA: TGTGCCAGCAGTTCCCCCGGACAGGATAGCAATCAGCCCCAGCATTTT. Translated, it gives CASSSPGQDSNQPQHF.

This chain joins TRBV19 and TRBJ2-7; 10 nucleotides align to TRBD1. With 2 bases clipped from V and 3 bases from J, the junction kept 7 bases outside the gene matches. In germline, CDR1 is LNHDA, CDR2 SQIVND (reference sequence). The CDR3 has 16 amino acids. This CDR3 reads CASSISATGGGYEQYF. The CDR3 nucleotides are TGTGCCAGTAGTATATCTGCGACAGGGGGCGGCTACGAGCAGTACTTC.

This clonotype has more than one count but fewer than ten. V is TRBV20-1 and J is TRBJ1-1; D is undetermined. V shed 4 bases and J shed 5 bases, with 8 bases lying between them. Per germline, CDR1 DFQATT and CDR2 SNEGSKA (reference sequence). The CDR3 sequence is 11 residues long. CDR3 region: CSATSGTEAFF. CDR3 sequence (DNA): TGCAGTGCTACCTCGGGAACTGAAGCTTTCTTT.

This clonotype was counted between two and nine times. Its ends do not fully match the called genes, so a read error is possible. This chain joins TRBV2 and TRBJ2-2, with 9 bases fitting TRBD1. The germline gives CDR1 SNHLY, CDR2 FYNNEI. The CDR3 is made up of 15 amino acids. The DNA of the CDR3 is TGTGCCAGCGGAAGCGGACAGGGGAGGCACGGGGAGCTGTGTTTT. This encodes CASGSGQGRHGELCF.

This clonotype was recorded many times. The gene calls are TRBV20-1 and TRBJ2-2, with D uncertain. The CDR3 consists of 13 residues. The germline CDR1 and CDR2 sequences are DFQATT and SNEGSKA (reference sequence). Trimming removed 6 bases from V and 3 bases from J, with 11 bases in between. The CDR3 DNA sequence: TGCAGTGCCCCGTTAGGTTACACCGGGGAGCTGTTTTTT. Residues: CSAPLGYTGELFF.

This chain uses TRBV5-1 with TRBJ2-7; the D call may be TRBD1 or TRBD2 (5 bases each). V was cut by 3 bases and J by 3 bases, with 13 bases left in between. This CDR3 spans 14 amino acids. Germline CDR1 reads SGHRS; CDR2 reads YFSETQ. CDR3 sequence reads: CASSYTPGGYEQYF. CDR3 bases: TGCGCCAGCAGCTATACCCCTGGGGGCTACGAGCAGTACTTC. The full variable domain, with the rest looked up from reference TRBV5-1 and TRBJ2-7, is KAGVTQTPRYLIKTRGQQVTLSCSPISGHRSVSWYQQTPGQGLQFLFEYFSETQRNKGNFPGRFSGRQFSNSRSEMNVSTLELGDSALYLCASSYTPGGYEQYFGPGTRLTVT.

The table lists this clonotype with many counts. CDR3 coding DNA: TGCGCCAGCAGCCCAGGGACTTTCGAAGAGACCCAGTACTTC. The encoded protein is CASSPGTFEETQYF. The V gene is TRBV4-1, the J gene TRBJ2-5, with a possible D match to TRBD2 (6 bases). The germline gives CDR1 MGHRA, CDR2 YSYEKL. The CDR3 extends over 14 amino acids. Trimming cost V 4 bases and J 3 bases, with 12 bases left between them.